The next 8 T cell receptor beta chains were all read from a single sample in a study of blood T cells in healthy people across ages. A sample-barcoded 5' primer and a J-beta primer mix were used in a second PCR of about 7 to 12 cycles. One entry per CDR3 protein results from TCRdb running MiXCR on the 5' RACE reads. The sample contains about 840,000 distinct CDR3 sequences, 29% of which appear only once. These sequences were also reported in another study, on T cells of mothers and their children.

Sequencing was carried out using blood. Source of these receptors: a woman aged 40 to 50 in good health.

This chain uses TRBV7-9 with TRBJ1-2; D gene uncertain. CDR3 length: 13 residues. With 5 bases removed from V and 7 bases from J, the gap between germline ends came to 14 bases. CDR1 SEHNR and CDR2 FQNEAQ come from the germline V gene (reference sequence). The CDR3 spells CASSPDNLGGYTF. CDR3 nucleotide sequence: TGTGCCAGCAGCCCTGACAATCTAGGTGGCTACACCTTC. Full variable domain (outside the CDR3, taken from reference TRBV7-9 and TRBJ1-2): DTGVSQNPRHKITKRGQNVTFRCDPISEHNRLYWYRQTLGQGPEFLTYFQNEAQLEKSRLLSDRFSAERPKGSFSTLEIQRTEQGDSAMYLCASSPDNLGGYTFGSGTRLTVV.

CDR3 DNA sequence: TGTGCCAGCAGTCCAGCGGGGGGAGTAGTGGGCGAGCAGTACTTC. Translating it yields CASSPAGGVVGEQYF. This sequence joins TRBV6-1 and TRBJ2-5; 9 bases are a match to TRBD2. The last part of the DNA fits TRBJ2-7 better; the J call may be wrong. The CDR3 consists of 15 residues. The germline gives CDR1 MNHNS, CDR2 SASEGT.

The chain employs TRBV7-3 and TRBJ2-1; tentatively, D is TRBD2 (7 bases). Germline V gene lookup returns CDR1 SGHTA and CDR2 FQGTGA. This CDR3 is built from 17 residues. V was clipped by 2 bases and J by 13 bases, with 27 bases between them. This chain's CDR3 is CASSLVGRGPRQETQFF. CDR3 coding DNA: TGTGCCAGCAGCTTAGTTGGGCGGGGGCCCCGCCAAGAGACCCAGTTCTTC.

A single count supports this clonotype. The germline gene is not matched at one end of the junction; a read error may be the cause. The chain is built from TRBV11-2 and TRBJ2-1, with a possible D match to TRBD1 (6 bases). Germline CDR1 is SGHAT and CDR2 is FQNNGV. This CDR3 spans 15 amino acids. CDR3 residues: CASSSDSSSHNEQFF. Here the CDR3 DNA reads TGTGCCAGCAGCTCGGACAGCAGCTCCCACAATGAGCAGTTCTTC.

This sequence joins TRBV2 and TRBJ2-7, with 8 bases that match TRBD1. Trimming at V came to 7 bases and at J to 5 bases, leaving 10 bases not matched to a gene. The germline gives CDR1 SNHLY, CDR2 FYNNEI. CDR3 length equals 14 residues. CDR3 coding DNA: TGTGCCAGCATAGGAAACAGGGGGTCGAACGAGCAGTACTTC. Translation: CASIGNRGSNEQYF.

Comment on this clonotype: A read error may explain this, as a much larger clone is one base away. The conserved phenylalanine or tryptophan normally closing the CDR3 is absent here, so this likely arose from a read error. J is TRBJ2-5 and V is TRBV7-8, with a tentative D call TRBD2 (5 bases). This CDR3 is 13 amino acids long. Trimming pared 6 bases from V and 0 bases from J, leaving 8 bases between. CDR1 and CDR2 (germline): SGHVS, FQNEAQ. Here the CDR3 reads CASSRGNQETQYC. The CDR3 nucleotides are TGTGCCAGCAGTCGAGGGAACCAAGAGACCCAGTACTGC.

The rearrangement links TRBV9 to TRBJ2-7, with 10 bases that match TRBD1. Gene TRBJ2-5 matches the end of the DNA better, so the J call may be wrong. Germline CDR1 and CDR2: SGDLS and YYNGEE. This CDR3 has 16 residues. In nucleotides, the CDR3 is TGTGCCAGCAGCGTAGGCGGGACAGGGGCCCGGGAGACCCAGTACTTC. Amino acids: CASSVGGTGARETQYF.

J is TRBJ2-1 and V is TRBV2, with TRBD2 matching 10 bases. V was clipped by 4 bases and J by 4 bases; unmatched bases: 7. Germline-derived CDR1 and CDR2 are SNHLY and FYNNEI. This CDR3 has 16 residues. The DNA for the CDR3 is TGTGCCAGCAGTGGGGGTAGCGGGGGGAAATACAATGAGCAGTTCTTC. It is translated as CASSGGSGGKYNEQFF.